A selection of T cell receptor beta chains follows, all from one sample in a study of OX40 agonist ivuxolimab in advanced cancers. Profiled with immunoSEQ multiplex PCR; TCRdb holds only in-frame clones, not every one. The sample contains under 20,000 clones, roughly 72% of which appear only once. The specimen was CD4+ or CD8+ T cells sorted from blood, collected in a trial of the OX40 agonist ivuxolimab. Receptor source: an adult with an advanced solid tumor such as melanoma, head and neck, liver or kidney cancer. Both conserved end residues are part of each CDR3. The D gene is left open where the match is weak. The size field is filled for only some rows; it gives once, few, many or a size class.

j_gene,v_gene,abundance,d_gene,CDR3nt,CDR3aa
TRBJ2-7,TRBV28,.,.,TGTGCCAGCAGTTTATTGGGCCGAGAGGACTCCTACGAGCAGTACTTC,CASSLLGREDSYEQYF
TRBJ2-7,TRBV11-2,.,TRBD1,TGTGCCAGCAGAGACTACGTAACAGGGGGCGAGCAGTACTTC,CASRDYVTGGEQYF
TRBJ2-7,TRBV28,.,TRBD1,TGTGCCAGCCGGGGGACAGGGGAGTACGAGCAGTACTTC,CASRGTGEYEQYF
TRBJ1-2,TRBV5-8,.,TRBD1,TGTGCCAGCAGCATAGCCGGGACAGCTCAGCATTGGGGCTACACCTTC,CASSIAGTAQHWGYTF
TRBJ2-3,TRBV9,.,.,TGTGCCAGCAGCGCCCGGACAGATCTCACAGATACGCAGTATTTT,CASSARTDLTDTQYF
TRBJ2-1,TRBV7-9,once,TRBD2,TGTGCCAGCAGCTTAGTGCGACTAGCCGATGAGCAGTTCTTC,CASSLVRLADEQFF
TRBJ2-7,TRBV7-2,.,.,TGTGCCAGCAGCTTAGGTTCTAGCGCAGCCTACGAGCAGTACTTC,CASSLGSSAAYEQYF
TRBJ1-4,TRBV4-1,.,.,TGCGCCAGCAGCCAAGGGGCGGGTCACGGTAATGAAAAACTGTTTTTT,CASSQGAGHGNEKLFF
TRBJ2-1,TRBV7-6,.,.,TGTGCCAGCAGCTTAGATGAGTCCGGTGAGCAGTTCTTC,CASSLDESGEQFF
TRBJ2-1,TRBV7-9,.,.,TGTGCCAGCAGCCCGCCCCTGGGGCCGGCCAGCAATGAGCAATTCTTC,CASSPPLGPASNEQFF
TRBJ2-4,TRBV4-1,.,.,TGCGCCAGCAGCCAGAACGAGGGGGGTGCCAAAAACATTCAGTACTTC,CASSQNEGGAKNIQYF
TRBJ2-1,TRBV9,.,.,TGTGCCAGCAGCGGGGGGGCCTACAATGAGCAGTTCTTC,CASSGGAYNEQFF
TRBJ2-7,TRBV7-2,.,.,TGTGCCAGCAGCTTAACTTACGAGCAGTACTTC,CASSLTYEQYF
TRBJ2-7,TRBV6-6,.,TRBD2,TGTGCCAGCAGTTACCCTAGCGGGGGGGCCTACGAGCAGTACTTC,CASSYPSGGAYEQYF
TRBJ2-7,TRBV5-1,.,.,TGCGCCAGCAGCTTGGCCACAGACTACGAGCAGTACTTC,CASSLATDYEQYF
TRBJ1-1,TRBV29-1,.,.,TGCAGCGTTGAAGAGTCCAAGGGGATCGGCACTGAAGCTTTCTTT,CSVEESKGIGTEAFF
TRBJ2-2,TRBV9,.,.,TGTGCCAGCAGCGTATCCTCCGGGATAGAAACCGGGGAGCTGTTTTTT,CASSVSSGIETGELFF
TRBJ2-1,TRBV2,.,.,TGTGCCAGCAGCTTAAAGGCGGGGAATGAGCAGTTCTTC,CASSLKAGNEQFF